One T cell receptor beta chain is described in this entry. Its target is not known. This specimen belongs to a study of Ad26.COV2.S vaccination and SARS-CoV-2 variants. Regarding the study as a whole: Substantial breadth in spike-specific CD8+ and CD4+ T cell responses was reportedly seen after vaccination.

The method was immunoSEQ multiplex PCR; TCRdb's version includes in-frame clones alone and lacks a portion of them. The data show roughly 410,000 clones, roughly 80% seen once. Germline CDR1 SQVTM, CDR2 ANQGSEA. The CDR3 is 14 amino acids. The trim removed 4 bases at V and 5 bases at J, leaving 8 bases unmatched. This sample's treatment: about 20 received Ad26.COV2.S at low or high dose, single or two shots; about 5 received placebo; per-sample allocation not given. Day 63 following the first vaccine or placebo injection was when the samples were taken. Ad26.COV2.S expressed prefusion-stabilized spike from the original Wuhan strain.

The chain has TRBV29-1 and TRBJ2-7; the match to TRBD2 covers 10 bases. The source is a person between 18 and 65 years old who received the Ad26.COV2.S COVID-19 vaccine or a placebo. Material: peripheral blood, obtained in a trial of Ad26.COV2.S vaccine versus placebo. CDR3 in amino acids: CSVGPSGGANEQYF. The CDR3 DNA reads TGCAGCGTTGGACCCAGCGGGGGGGCTAACGAGCAGTACTTC.